This T cell receptor (beta chain) was found in a study of shared clonotypes between healthy human individuals. All donors were Caucasian adults living in Nashville, Tennessee. Findings of the study overall: Sharing of clonotypes among donors was expected to vary with sequencing depth. There were few donors, and this limited the genetic and exposure-history diversity represented.

The junction had 13 bases not matched to a gene; V was cut back by 6 bases and J by 5 bases. The CDR3 spans 15 residues. CDR1 is SGHTA and CDR2 is FQGNSA in the germline V gene. Deep was the level at which the assay was run. Sequencing was performed with immunoSEQ multiplex PCR; in TCRdb, only in-frame clones are kept and a portion is missing. This repertoire shows about 490,000 clones, roughly four fifths found once; its top ten account for roughly 13%. Regarding this clone: What it binds is not known.

Specimen: PBMCs. V and J are TRBV7-2 and TRBJ2-7, with 7 bases identical to TRBD2. The receptor's source is a woman aged 40 to 50 in good health. Some clones in this sample may be carry-over from other donors' samples. The CDR3 protein is CASSRSQRGPNEQYF. CDR3 sequence (DNA): TGTGCCAGCAGTCGAAGCCAGCGGGGCCCAAACGAGCAGTACTTC.